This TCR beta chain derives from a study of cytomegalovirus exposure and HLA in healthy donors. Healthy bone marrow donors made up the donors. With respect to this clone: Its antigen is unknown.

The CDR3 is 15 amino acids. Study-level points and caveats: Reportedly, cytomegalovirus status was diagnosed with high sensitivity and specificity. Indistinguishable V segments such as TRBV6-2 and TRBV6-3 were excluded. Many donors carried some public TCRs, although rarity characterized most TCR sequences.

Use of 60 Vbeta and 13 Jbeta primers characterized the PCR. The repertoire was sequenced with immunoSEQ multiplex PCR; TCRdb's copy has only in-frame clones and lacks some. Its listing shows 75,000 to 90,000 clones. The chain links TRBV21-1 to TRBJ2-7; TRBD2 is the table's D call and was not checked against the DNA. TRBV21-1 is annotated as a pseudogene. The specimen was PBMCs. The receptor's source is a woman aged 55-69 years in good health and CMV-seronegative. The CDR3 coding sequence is TGTGCCAGCAGCAACCCTAGCGGGAGCGCCTACGAGCAGTACTTC. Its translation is CASSNPSGSAYEQYF.